This T cell receptor (beta chain) was sequenced during a study of neurological immune-mediated disorders. The cDNA was generated through 5'RACE incorporating 10-nucleotide random UMIs. From the 5' RACE reads, TCRdb called clonotypes with MiXCR, one entry per CDR3 protein. The table has some 78,000 distinct CDR3 sequences, approximately 5% seen once. Germline assignment: CDR1 DFQATT and CDR2 SNEGSKA (reference sequence). The CDR3 is 18 residues long. Trimming pared 3 bases from V and 0 bases from J, leaving 23 bases between. The TCR originated in a woman in her twenties or thirties with multiple sclerosis. The rearrangement links TRBV20-1 to TRBJ2-5; the D gene is possibly TRBD1 (8 bases). Specimen: PBMCs. This CDR3 reads CSARGLVGTGGDQETQYF. In nucleotides, the CDR3 is TGCAGTGCTAGGGGACTGGTCGGAACAGGGGGGGACCAAGAGACCCAGTACTTC.